This passage covers 13 T cell receptor beta chains from one sample sequenced in a study of cytomegalovirus exposure and HLA in healthy donors. PCR used 60 Vbeta primers and 13 Jbeta primers. Clones were sequenced by immunoSEQ multiplex PCR, and TCRdb holds only the in-frame ones, with some missing. Altogether about 89,000 clones are present, about 70% being singletons, with the ten largest covering approximately 2.1%. Sequences were obtained from PBMCs. The receptors stem from a man aged 25-45 years in good health and CMV-seronegative.

Details on this clone: At one boundary the junction diverges from the germline segment, which might be a read error. The chain couples TRBV20-1 to TRBJ1-1; tentatively, D is TRBD1 (6 bases). Germline-derived CDR1 and CDR2 are DFQATT and SNEGSKA (reference sequence). This CDR3 contains 9 residues. The CDR3 region is CSATFGQLF. In nucleotides, the CDR3 is TGCAGTGCTACCTTTGGACAGCTCTTT.

This clone has just a few counts. J is TRBJ1-1 and V is TRBV7-9; TRBD1 is a possible D gene (6 bases). Trimming took off 1 base at V and 1 base at J, with 10 bases between the two ends. Germline CDR1 reads SEHNR; CDR2 reads FQNEAQ (reference sequence). The CDR3 is 15 amino acids. As DNA, the CDR3 is TGTGCCAGCAGCTTAGAGGGGGTGGCGAACACTGAAGCTTTCTTT. Residues: CASSLEGVANTEAFF.

In regard to this clone: The junction does not match germline at one end; this may be a read error. The chain has TRBV6-5 and TRBJ1-5, with 10 positions matching TRBD1. The CDR3 spans 16 residues. Germline V gives CDR1 MNHEY, CDR2 SVGAGI. The CDR3 region has the DNA TGTGCCCGCAGTTTGACAGGGGGCATGACGCATCAGCCCCAGCATTTT. It specifies CARSLTGGMTHQPQHF.

The chain carries TRBV5-1 and TRBJ2-1; D is possibly TRBD1 (6 bases). The CDR3 spans 14 residues. The V gene lost 3 bases and the J gene lost 4 bases, with 11 bases spanning the gap. Germline V gives CDR1 SGHRS, CDR2 YFSETQ. The CDR3 protein is CASSSYGQYNEQFF. Here the CDR3 DNA reads TGCGCCAGCAGCTCCTACGGACAGTACAATGAGCAGTTCTTC.

Here the CDR3 reads CASSRQGNTGELFF. CDR3 coding DNA: TGTGCCAGCAGTCGGCAGGGAAACACCGGGGAGCTGTTTTTT. The rearrangement joins TRBV25-1 to TRBJ2-2, with a weak D call TRBD1 (5 bases). The CDR3 loop spans 14 amino acids. Deletions cut 5 bases from V and 2 bases from J, with 9 bases between. The germline V gene has CDR1 MGHDK and CDR2 SYGVNS.

This chain uses TRBV27 with TRBJ1-1, with D perhaps TRBD1 (6 bases). The V end lost 6 bases, the J end lost 2 bases, and 19 bases lay between the germline ends. The germline V gene has CDR1 MNHEY and CDR2 SMNVEV (reference sequence). The CDR3 totals 16 residues. CDR3 bases: TGTGCCAGCAGCCGCACAGGGATCCGGGCCAACACTGAAGCTTTCTTT. This encodes CASSRTGIRANTEAFF.

V gene TRBV6-5 combines with J gene TRBJ2-5, with 12 nucleotides matching TRBD2. CDR1 and CDR2 (germline): MNHEY, SVGAGI. The CDR3 runs 14 residues. V was pared by 5 bases and J by 2 bases, with 0 bases of the junction left unmatched. The CDR3 protein is CASSGTSGQETQYF. The DNA for the CDR3 is TGTGCCAGCAGTGGGACTAGCGGGCAAGAGACCCAGTACTTC.

This clone appeared a few times. This rearrangement joins TRBV5-3 to TRBJ1-2, with D maybe TRBD1 (6 bases). TRBV5-3 belongs to the ORF category, with a function that is uncertain. The CDR3 runs to 17 residues. Trimming pared 1 base from V and 1 base from J, leaving 17 bases between. In nucleotides, the CDR3 is TGTGCCAGAAGCTTGACAGGGAGGGGACTAATTAACTATGGCTACACCTTC. This encodes CARSLTGRGLINYGYTF.

This chain uses TRBV15 with TRBJ2-2, with 14 bases that match TRBD2. Trimming cost V 5 bases and J 5 bases; bases outside gene matches: 13. This CDR3 is built from 19 residues. Germline CDR1 LNHNV, CDR2 YYDKDF (reference sequence). CDR3 sequence: CATSSPSGLAGGGTGELFF. The CDR3 region has the DNA TGTGCCACCAGCTCCCCCTCTGGACTAGCGGGAGGAGGGACCGGGGAGCTGTTTTTT. Full variable domain (missing parts from reference TRBV15 and TRBJ2-2): DAMVIQNPRYQVTQFGKPVTLSCSQTLNHNVMYWYQQKSSQAPKLLFHYYDKDFNNEADTPDNFQSRRPNTSFCFLDIRSPGLGDTAMYLCATSSPSGLAGGGTGELFFGEGSRLTVL.

V gene TRBV30 combines with J gene TRBJ2-2; the match to TRBD2 covers 9 bases. CDR1 GTSNPN and CDR2 SVGIG come from the germline V gene (reference sequence). Trimming cost V 4 bases and J 6 bases; bases outside gene matches: 3. The CDR3 totals 13 residues. CDR3 amino acids: CAWTGGGAGELFF. CDR3 in DNA: TGTGCCTGGACCGGCGGGGGGGCCGGGGAGCTGTTTTTT.

This rearrangement joins TRBV5-1 to TRBJ1-4; 7 positions agree with TRBD1. Trimming removed 6 bases from V and 8 bases from J; junction bases left unmatched: 7. Germline loops: CDR1 SGHRS, CDR2 YFSETQ. The CDR3 has 13 residues. The CDR3 is CASTGQADEKLFF. In DNA, the CDR3 is TGCGCCAGCACCGGACAGGCTGACGAAAAACTGTTTTTT.

This clone was seen a handful of times. The V and J genes are TRBV6-5 and TRBJ1-2; D unclear. The CDR3 runs to 15 residues. Trimming stripped 2 bases from V and 4 bases from J, with 14 bases between. Per germline, CDR1 MNHEY and CDR2 SVGAGI. The CDR3 loop is CASSYGPIDSYGYTF. The CDR3 DNA reads TGTGCCAGCAGTTACGGGCCGATCGATTCCTATGGCTACACCTTC.

CDR3 coding DNA: TGTGCCAGCAGTCGGAGCGGGGCGAGCGACACCGGGGAGCTGTTTTTT. It yields the protein CASSRSGASDTGELFF. The rearrangement joins TRBV2 to TRBJ2-2; 7 bases map to TRBD2. The CDR3 has 16 residues. The V segment lost 5 bases and the J segment 3 bases; nucleotides outside the gene matches: 9. Germline values: CDR1 SNHLY, CDR2 FYNNEI.